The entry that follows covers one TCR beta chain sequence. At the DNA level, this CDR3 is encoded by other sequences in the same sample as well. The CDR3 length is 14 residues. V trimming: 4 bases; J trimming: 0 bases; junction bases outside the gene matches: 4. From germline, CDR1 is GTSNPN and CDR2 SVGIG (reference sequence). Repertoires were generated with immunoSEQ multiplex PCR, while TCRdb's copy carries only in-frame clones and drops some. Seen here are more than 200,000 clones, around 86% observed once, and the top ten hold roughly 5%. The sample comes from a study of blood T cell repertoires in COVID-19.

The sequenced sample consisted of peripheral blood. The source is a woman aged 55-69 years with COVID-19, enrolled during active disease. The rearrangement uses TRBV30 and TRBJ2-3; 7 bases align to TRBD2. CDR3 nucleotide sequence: TGTGCCTGGACGAGCGGGATTAGCACAGATACGCAGTATTTT. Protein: CAWTSGISTDTQYF.